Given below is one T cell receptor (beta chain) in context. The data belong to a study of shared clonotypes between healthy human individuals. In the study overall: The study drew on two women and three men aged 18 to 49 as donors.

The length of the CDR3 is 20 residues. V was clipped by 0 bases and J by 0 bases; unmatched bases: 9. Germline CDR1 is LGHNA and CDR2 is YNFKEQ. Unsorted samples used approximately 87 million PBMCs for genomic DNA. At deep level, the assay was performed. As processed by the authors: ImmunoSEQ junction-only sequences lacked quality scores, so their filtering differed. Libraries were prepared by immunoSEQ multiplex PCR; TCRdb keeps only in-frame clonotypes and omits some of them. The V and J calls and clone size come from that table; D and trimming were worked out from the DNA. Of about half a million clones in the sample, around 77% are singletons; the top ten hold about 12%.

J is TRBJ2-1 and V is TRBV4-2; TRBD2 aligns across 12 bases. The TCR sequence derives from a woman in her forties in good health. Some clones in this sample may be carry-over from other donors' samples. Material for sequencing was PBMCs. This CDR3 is CASSQDLASGRAGSYNEQFF. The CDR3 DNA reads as TGTGCCAGCAGCCAAGATCTGGCTAGCGGGAGGGCGGGCTCCTACAATGAGCAGTTCTTC.